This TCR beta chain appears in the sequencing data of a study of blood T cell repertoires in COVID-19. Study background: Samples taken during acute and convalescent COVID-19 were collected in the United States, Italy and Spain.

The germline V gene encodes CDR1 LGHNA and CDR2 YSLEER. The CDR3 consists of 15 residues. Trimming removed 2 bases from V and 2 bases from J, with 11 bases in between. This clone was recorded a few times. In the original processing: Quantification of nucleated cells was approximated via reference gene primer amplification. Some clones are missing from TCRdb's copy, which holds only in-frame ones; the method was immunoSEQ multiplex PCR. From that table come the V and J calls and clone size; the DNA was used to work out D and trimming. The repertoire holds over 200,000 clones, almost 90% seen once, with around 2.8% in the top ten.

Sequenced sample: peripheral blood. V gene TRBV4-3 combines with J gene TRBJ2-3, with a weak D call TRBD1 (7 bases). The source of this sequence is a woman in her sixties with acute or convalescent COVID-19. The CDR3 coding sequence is TGCGCCAGCAGCCAACAGGGGGGAAACACAGATACGCAGTATTTT. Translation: CASSQQGGNTDTQYF.